Sequencing of this T cell receptor beta chain was carried out in a study of human T cells and chemical hapten exposure (dated by TCRdb to 2020 to 2023). A note on the overall study: For sensitization, 2% DPC in acetone was applied to an approximately 2 cm by approximately 2 cm area of upper inner arm skin. About 29 alopecia patients gave blood for TCR sequencing at one to four time points (pre-sensitization, 2, 6 and 24 weeks). Blood samples were taken from patients before sensitization (week 0) and at 2, 6 and about 24 weeks after DPC sensitization. Alopecia areata with under or over 50% scalp involvement, alopecia totalis and alopecia universalis were represented in the patient cohort, which was mostly female. The study tracked peripheral blood TCR repertoire changes in vivo during primary and secondary sensitization to the hapten diphenylcyclopropenone (DPC) in alopecia patients. Libraries were pooled for sequencing, and per-sample TCR yields varied mainly because of small differences in library volumes within the pool. Throughout the study period of approximately 23 weeks, patients also received therapeutic DPC doses to the scalp every week. Patch testing was done on the upper back using Finn chambers containing 0.01% DPC, and results were scored after 6 days according to International Contact Dermatitis Research Group standards. Here is what the overall study found, with its caveats: A positive correlation was found between the number of PT1 expanded TCRs and patch test score, with significance reached at thresholds 8, 16 and 32 but not 4. Because all patients had alopecia, a presumed autoimmune disease, the immune response of the patients might differ from that of healthy individuals. Significantly more large CDR3 similarity clusters were formed by expanded TCRs than by pre-sensitization or healthy control sets, consistent with antigen-driven responses. Repeated subsampling changed both the strength of the expansion versus patch-test correlation and the threshold at which the correlation became significant. No change with DPC sensitization was found in the number of TCRs above 1 in 1000 frequency, and no evidence of global repertoire structure alterations was found.

This clonotype came up a few times. Its binding antigen is unknown. Per-base quality was not reported, and no clone a single base away is much larger than it. Read against the paper, the sample's time point label means: patch test 1, 2 weeks after DPC sensitization. The sample's treatment or condition label, decoded: therapeutic diphenylcyclopropenone sensitization with weekly scalp DPC. Blood at each patch-test visit was drawn before the patch test was applied. Patients were eligible if aged 18 to 70, diagnosed with alopecia and judged suitable for DPC therapy, and pregnant patients were excluded. Total RNA was extracted from unfractionated whole blood that had been collected in Tempus Blood RNA tubes. Library generation was performed with RACE. Sequencing used a NextSeq 500. Library preparation attached unique molecular identifiers to individual cDNA molecules for quantitative, reproducible TCR counting. From each blood RNA sample, both TCR alpha and TCR beta chains were sequenced. The paper's processing steps were these. The median number of TCRs per sample was 95,638, ranging from 23,224 to 690,600. V, J and CDR3 annotation of the TCR reads was carried out using the Decombinator software suite. For the PS versus PT1 abundance plots, all samples were subsampled to the same number of TCRs (28,000). TCRs were defined as expanded if absent before sensitization and observed at least eight times at the 2-week time point. Through fastp at Q25 and MiXCR, TCRdb rebuilt clones from the public reads, retaining in-frame beta chains. Each CDR3 protein gets just one entry, which takes the most common genes and DNA from the rows behind it. Here the V and J calls rest on TCRdb's processing, not on the authors' analysis. The sample yields about 99,000 distinct CDR3 sequences; roughly an eighth were counted once. In total, the top ten clones hold approximately 2% of the sample.

Including the terminal cysteine and phenylalanine, the CDR3 comprises 14 residues. This entry keeps only the CDR3 DNA: 42 bases, framed from base 1. In the germline V gene, CDR1 corresponds to MNHEY and CDR2 to SVGAGI. Trimming removed 7 bases from V and 0 bases from J, leaving 10 bases between the germline ends. The source is a middle-aged woman with alopecia areata. Some clones in this sample may be carry-over from other donors' samples. The chain is encoded by TRBV6-5 joined to TRBJ2-1, with the D gene uncertain. The sequencing used whole blood, collected in connection with sensitization to the hapten diphenylcyclopropenone (DPC). Here is the DNA: TGTGCCAGCACCTCACGGAGCTCCTACAATGAGCAGTTCTTC. Its protein reads: CASTSRSSYNEQFF.